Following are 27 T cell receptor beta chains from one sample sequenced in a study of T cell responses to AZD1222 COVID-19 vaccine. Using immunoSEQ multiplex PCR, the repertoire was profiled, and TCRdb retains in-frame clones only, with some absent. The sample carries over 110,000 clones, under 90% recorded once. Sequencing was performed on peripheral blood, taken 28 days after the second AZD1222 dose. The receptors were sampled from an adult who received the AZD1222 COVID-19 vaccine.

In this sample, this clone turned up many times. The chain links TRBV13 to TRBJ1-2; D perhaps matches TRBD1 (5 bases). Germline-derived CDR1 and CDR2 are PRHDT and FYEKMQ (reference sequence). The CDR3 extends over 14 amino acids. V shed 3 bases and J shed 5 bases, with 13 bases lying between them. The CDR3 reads CASSFPPGQYGYTF. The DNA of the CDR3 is TGTGCCAGCAGCTTCCCACCGGGGCAATATGGCTACACCTTC.

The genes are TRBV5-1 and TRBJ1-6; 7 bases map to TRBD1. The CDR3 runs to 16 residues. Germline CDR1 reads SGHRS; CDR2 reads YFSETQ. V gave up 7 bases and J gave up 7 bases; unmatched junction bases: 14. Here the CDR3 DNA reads TGCGCCAGCCCCTCGCGTCCAGACAGGGTAAATTCACCCCTCCACTTT. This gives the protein CASPSRPDRVNSPLHF.

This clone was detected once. The CDR3 sequence: CASSLTGGMLDTQYF. DNA of the CDR3: TGCGCCAGCAGTTTGACAGGGGGCATGTTGGATACGCAGTATTTT. The gene calls are TRBV5-1 and TRBJ2-3; 10 bases are a match to TRBD1. Looked up from germline, CDR1 is SGHRS and CDR2 is YFSETQ. The V and J ends lost 5 bases and 6 bases, in that order; junction bases with no gene match: 9. The CDR3 consists of 15 residues.

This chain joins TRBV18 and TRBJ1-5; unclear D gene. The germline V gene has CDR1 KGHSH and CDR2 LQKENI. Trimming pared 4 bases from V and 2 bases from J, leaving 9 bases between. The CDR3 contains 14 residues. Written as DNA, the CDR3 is TGTGCCAGCTCACAGGGAAACGGCAATCAGCCCCAGCATTTT. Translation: CASSQGNGNQPQHF. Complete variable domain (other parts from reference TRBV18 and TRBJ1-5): NAGVMQNPRHLVRRRGQEARLRCSPMKGHSHVYWYRQLPEEGLKFMVYLQKENIIDESGMPKERFSAEFPKEGPSILRIQQVVRGDSAAYFCASSQGNGNQPQHFGDGTRLSIL.

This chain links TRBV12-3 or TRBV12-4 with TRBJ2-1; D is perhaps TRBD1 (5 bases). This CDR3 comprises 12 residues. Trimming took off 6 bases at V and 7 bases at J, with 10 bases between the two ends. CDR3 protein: CASRPQGNEQFF. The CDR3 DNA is TGTGCCAGCAGACCGCAGGGTAATGAGCAGTTCTTC.

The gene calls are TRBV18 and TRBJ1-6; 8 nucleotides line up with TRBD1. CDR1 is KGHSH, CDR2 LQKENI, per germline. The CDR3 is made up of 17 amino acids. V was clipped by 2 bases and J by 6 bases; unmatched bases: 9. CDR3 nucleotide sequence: TGTGCCAGCTCACCAGGGCTTGAGACAGGGGCTAATTCACCCCTCCACTTT. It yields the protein CASSPGLETGANSPLHF.

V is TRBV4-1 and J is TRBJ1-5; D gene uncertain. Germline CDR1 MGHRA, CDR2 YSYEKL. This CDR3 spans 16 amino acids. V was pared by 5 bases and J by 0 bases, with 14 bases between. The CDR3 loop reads CASSLYWADSNQPQHF. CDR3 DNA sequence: TGCGCCAGCAGCTTATACTGGGCGGATAGCAATCAGCCCCAGCATTTT.

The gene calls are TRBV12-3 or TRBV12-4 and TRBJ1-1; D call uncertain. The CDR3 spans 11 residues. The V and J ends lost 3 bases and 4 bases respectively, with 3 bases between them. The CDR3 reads CASSLGTEAFF. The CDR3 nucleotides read TGTGCCAGCAGTTTGGGCACTGAAGCTTTCTTT.

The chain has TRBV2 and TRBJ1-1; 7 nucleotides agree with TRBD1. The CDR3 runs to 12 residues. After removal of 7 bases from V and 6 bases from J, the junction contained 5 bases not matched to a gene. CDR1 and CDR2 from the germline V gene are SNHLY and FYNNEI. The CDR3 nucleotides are TGTGCCAGCACGGCAGGGGGGCCTGAAGCTTTCTTT. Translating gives CASTAGGPEAFF.

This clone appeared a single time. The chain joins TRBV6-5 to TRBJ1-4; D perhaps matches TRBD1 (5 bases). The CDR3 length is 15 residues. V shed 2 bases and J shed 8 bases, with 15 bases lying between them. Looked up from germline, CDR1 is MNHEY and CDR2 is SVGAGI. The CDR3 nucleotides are TGTGCCAGCAGTTACCTAGCCGGGGCAGGCGAAAAACTGTTTTTT. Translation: CASSYLAGAGEKLFF.

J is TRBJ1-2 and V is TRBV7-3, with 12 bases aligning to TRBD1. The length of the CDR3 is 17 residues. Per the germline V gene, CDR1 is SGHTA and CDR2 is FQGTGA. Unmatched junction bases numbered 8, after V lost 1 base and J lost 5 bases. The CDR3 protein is CASSLNPGTGGVYGYTF. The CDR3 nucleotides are TGTGCCAGCAGCTTAAACCCCGGGACAGGGGGCGTGTATGGCTACACCTTC.

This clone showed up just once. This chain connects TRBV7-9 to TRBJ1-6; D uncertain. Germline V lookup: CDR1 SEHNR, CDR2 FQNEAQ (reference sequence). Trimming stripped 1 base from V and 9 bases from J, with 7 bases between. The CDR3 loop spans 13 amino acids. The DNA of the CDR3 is TGTGCCAGCAGCTTAGTGGGAATTTCACCCCTCCACTTT. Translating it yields CASSLVGISPLHF.

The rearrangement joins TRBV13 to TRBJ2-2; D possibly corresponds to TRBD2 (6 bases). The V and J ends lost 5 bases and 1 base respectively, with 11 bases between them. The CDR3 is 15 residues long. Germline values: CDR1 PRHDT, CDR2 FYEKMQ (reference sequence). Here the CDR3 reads CASSGAGLNTGELFF. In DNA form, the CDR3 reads TGTGCCAGCAGCGGAGCGGGTTTGAACACCGGGGAGCTGTTTTTT.

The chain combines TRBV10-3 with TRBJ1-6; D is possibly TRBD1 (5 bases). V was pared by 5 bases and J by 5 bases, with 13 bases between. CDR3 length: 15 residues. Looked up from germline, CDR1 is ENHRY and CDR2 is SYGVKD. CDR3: CAISNEGRDNSPLHF. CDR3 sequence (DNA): TGTGCCATCAGTAATGAGGGGAGGGATAATTCACCCCTCCACTTT.

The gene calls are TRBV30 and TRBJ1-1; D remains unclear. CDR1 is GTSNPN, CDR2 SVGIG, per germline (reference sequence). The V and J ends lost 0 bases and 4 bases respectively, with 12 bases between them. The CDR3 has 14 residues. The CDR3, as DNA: TGTGCCTGGAGTGTAATGGGCAGAATCACTGAAGCTTTCTTT. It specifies CAWSVMGRITEAFF.

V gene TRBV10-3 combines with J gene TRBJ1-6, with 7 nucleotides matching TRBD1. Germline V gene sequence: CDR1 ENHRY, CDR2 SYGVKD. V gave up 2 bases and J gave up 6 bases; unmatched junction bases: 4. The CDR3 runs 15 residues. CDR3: CAISENRDSNSPLHF. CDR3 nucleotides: TGTGCCATCAGTGAGAACCGGGACAGTAATTCACCCCTCCACTTT.

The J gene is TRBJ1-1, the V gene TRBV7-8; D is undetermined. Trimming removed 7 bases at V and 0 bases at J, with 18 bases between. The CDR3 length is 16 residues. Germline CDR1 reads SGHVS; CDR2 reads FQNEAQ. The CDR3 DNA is TGTGCCAGCAACCCATTCGGCGGACTTATGAACACTGAAGCTTTCTTT. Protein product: CASNPFGGLMNTEAFF. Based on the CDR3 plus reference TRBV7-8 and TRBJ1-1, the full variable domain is GAGVSQSPRYKVAKRGQDVALRCDPISGHVSLFWYQQALGQGPEFLTYFQNEAQLDKSGLPSDRFFAERPEGSVSTLKIQRTQQEDSAVYLCASNPFGGLMNTEAFFGQGTRLTVV.

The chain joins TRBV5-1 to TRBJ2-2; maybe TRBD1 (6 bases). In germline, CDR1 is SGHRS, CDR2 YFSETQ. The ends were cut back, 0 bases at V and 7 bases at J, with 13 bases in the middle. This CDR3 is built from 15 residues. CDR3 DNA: TGCGCCAGCAGCTTGGGTGGCAGGGGAATCGGGGAGCTGTTTTTT. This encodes CASSLGGRGIGELFF.

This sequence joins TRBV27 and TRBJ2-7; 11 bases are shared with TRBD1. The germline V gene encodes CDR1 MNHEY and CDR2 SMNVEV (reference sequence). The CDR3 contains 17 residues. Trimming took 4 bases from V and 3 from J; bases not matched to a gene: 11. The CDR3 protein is CASSSLGGTGGYYEQYF. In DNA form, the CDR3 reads TGTGCCAGCAGTTCCCTAGGCGGGACAGGGGGTTACTACGAGCAGTACTTC.

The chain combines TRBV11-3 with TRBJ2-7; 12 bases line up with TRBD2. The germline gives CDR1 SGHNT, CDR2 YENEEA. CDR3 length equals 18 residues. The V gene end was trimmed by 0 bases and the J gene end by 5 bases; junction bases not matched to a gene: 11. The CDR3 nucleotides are TGTGCCAGCAGCTTAGACCGACTAGCGGGAGCCAAGGGGGACGAGCAGTACTTC. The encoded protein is CASSLDRLAGAKGDEQYF.

Written as DNA, the CDR3 is TGTGCCCGGGGGGAGAACACTGAAGCTTTCTTT. Translating gives CARGENTEAFF. J is TRBJ1-1 and V is TRBV30; D perhaps matches TRBD1 (5 bases). Looked up from germline, CDR1 is GTSNPN and CDR2 is SVGIG (reference sequence). The ends were cut back, 8 bases at V and 1 base at J, with 8 bases in the middle. The CDR3 runs 11 residues.

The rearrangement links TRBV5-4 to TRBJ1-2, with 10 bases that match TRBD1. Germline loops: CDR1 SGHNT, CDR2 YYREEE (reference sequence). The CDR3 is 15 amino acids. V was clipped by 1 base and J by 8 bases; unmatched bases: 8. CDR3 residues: CASSLPGGQGSGYTF. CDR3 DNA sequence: TGTGCCAGCAGCTTGCCCGGGGGACAGGGGTCCGGCTACACCTTC.

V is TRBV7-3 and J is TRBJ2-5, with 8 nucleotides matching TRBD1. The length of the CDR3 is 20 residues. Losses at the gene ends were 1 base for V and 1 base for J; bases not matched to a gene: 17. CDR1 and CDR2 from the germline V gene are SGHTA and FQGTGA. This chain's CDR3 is CASSLISRGPHLKFQETQYF. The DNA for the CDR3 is TGTGCCAGCAGCTTAATATCCAGGGGGCCCCACCTGAAGTTCCAAGAGACCCAGTACTTC.

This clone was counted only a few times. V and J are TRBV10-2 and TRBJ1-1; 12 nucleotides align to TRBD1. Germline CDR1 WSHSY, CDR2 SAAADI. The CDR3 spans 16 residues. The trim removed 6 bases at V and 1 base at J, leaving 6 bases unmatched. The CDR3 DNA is TGCGCCAGCAGGCGGGGACAGGGGGCAGAGAACACTGAAGCTTTCTTT. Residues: CASRRGQGAENTEAFF.

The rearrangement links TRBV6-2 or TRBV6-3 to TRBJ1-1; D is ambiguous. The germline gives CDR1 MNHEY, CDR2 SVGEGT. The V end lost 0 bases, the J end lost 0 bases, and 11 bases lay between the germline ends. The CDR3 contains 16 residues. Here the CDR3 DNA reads TGTGCCAGCAGTTACTCGCGGGGTTACATGAACACTGAAGCTTTCTTT. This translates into CASSYSRGYMNTEAFF.

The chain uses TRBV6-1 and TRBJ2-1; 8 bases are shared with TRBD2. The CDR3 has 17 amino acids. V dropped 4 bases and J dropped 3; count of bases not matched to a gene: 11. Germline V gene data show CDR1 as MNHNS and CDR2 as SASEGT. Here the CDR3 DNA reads TGTGCCAGCAGTGTGGGCTCCGGGACTAGGGACTACAATGAGCAGTTCTTC. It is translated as CASSVGSGTRDYNEQFF.

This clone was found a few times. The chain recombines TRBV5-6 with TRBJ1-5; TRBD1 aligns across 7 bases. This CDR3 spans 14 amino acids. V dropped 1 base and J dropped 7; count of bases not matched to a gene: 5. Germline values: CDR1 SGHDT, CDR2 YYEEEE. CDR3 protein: CASSLYRGDQPQHF. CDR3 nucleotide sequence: TGTGCCAGCAGCTTGTACAGGGGAGACCAGCCCCAGCATTTT. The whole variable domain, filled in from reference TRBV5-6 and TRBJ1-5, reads DAGVTQSPTHLIKTRGQQVTLRCSPKSGHDTVSWYQQALGQGPQFIFQYYEEEERQRGNFPDRFSGHQFPNYSSELNVNALLLGDSALYLCASSLYRGDQPQHFGDGTRLSIL.